These 28 T cell receptor beta chains share one sample of origin, sequenced in a study of neurological immune-mediated disorders. TCRdb called the 5' RACE reads again in MiXCR, with one record for every CDR3 protein. Altogether some 120,000 distinct CDR3 sequences are present, more than 2.5% being singletons, with the ten largest covering 1.3%. Sequences were obtained from PBMCs. The source is a woman aged 25 to 39 with multiple sclerosis.

This clonotype was observed many times. The genes are TRBV6-1 and TRBJ1-1; no reliable D call. The ends were cut back, 5 bases at V and 8 bases at J, with 12 bases in the middle. CDR1 is MNHNS and CDR2 is SASEGT in the germline V gene. The CDR3 has 12 amino acids. The CDR3 reads CASSFHVAEAFF. CDR3 nucleotides: TGTGCCAGCAGTTTCCACGTCGCAGAAGCTTTCTTT.

This clonotype was seen repeatedly, ten times or more. V is TRBV29-1 and J is TRBJ2-5; D unclear. From germline, CDR1 is SQVTM and CDR2 ANQGSEA. This CDR3 comprises 10 residues. Trimming removed 6 bases from V and 2 bases from J, with 4 bases in between. The CDR3 loop reads CSVLQETQYF. The CDR3 nucleotides read TGCAGCGTGTTACAAGAGACCCAGTACTTC.

The chain uses TRBV7-2 and TRBJ2-5; 15 nucleotides agree with TRBD2. The V gene end was trimmed by 5 bases and the J gene end by 6 bases; junction bases not matched to a gene: 7. CDR1 SGHTA and CDR2 FQGNSA come from the germline V gene. The CDR3 consists of 16 residues. Here the CDR3 DNA reads TGTGCCAGCAGCCCAGGACTAGCGGGAGGGTCGCAGACCCAGTACTTC. It translates to CASSPGLAGGSQTQYF.

This clonotype appeared many times. CDR3 region: CASSPRGENTEAFF. The CDR3 DNA follows: TGTGCCAGCAGCCCACGGGGGGAGAACACTGAAGCTTTCTTT. The chain uses TRBV9 and TRBJ1-1; the D gene is possibly TRBD1 (5 bases). V lost 4 bases and J lost 1, with 11 bases in between. Germline values: CDR1 SGDLS, CDR2 YYNGEE. The CDR3 contains 14 residues.

The sample holds many counts of this clonotype. This chain links TRBV11-2 with TRBJ2-1; no clear D gene. The CDR3 has 16 amino acids. Germline values: CDR1 SGHAT, CDR2 FQNNGV. V gave up 2 bases and J gave up 0 bases, with 11 bases separating them. The CDR3: CASSLSSSSSYNEQFF. The CDR3 DNA reads TGTGCCAGCAGCTTATCAAGCTCCAGCTCCTACAATGAGCAGTTCTTC. Looking up the rest from reference TRBV11-2 and TRBJ2-1 gives the full variable domain: EAGVAQSPRYKIIEKRQSVAFWCNPISGHATLYWYQQILGQGPKLLIQFQNNGVVDDSQLPKDRFSAERLKGVDSTLKIQPAKLEDSAVYLCASSLSSSSSYNEQFFGPGTRLTVL.

This clonotype was counted ten times or more. The V call is TRBV5-1, the J call TRBJ2-3; the D gene is possibly TRBD2 (6 bases). The V end was cut by 9 bases, the J end by 1 base, with 15 bases between. This CDR3 has 14 residues. Germline V gene sequence: CDR1 SGHRS, CDR2 YFSETQ. In DNA, the CDR3 is TGCGCCACCTCGATGGCTAGCGGCACAGATACGCAGTATTTT. This translates into CATSMASGTDTQYF. Combining the CDR3 with reference TRBV5-1 and TRBJ2-3 gives the whole variable domain KAGVTQTPRYLIKTRGQQVTLSCSPISGHRSVSWYQQTPGQGLQFLFEYFSETQRNKGNFPGRFSGRQFSNSRSEMNVSTLELGDSALYLCATSMASGTDTQYFGPGTRLTVL.

This clonotype showed up many times. The V call is TRBV20-1, the J call TRBJ1-6, with D possibly TRBD1 on 5 matching bases. The V end lost 0 bases, the J end lost 3 bases, and 12 bases lay between the germline ends. The CDR3 consists of 16 residues. Germline V gene lookup returns CDR1 DFQATT and CDR2 SNEGSKA (reference sequence). The CDR3 DNA follows: TGCAGTGCTAGAGATCCGGAGGGACGCTATAATTCACCCCTCCACTTT. It translates to CSARDPEGRYNSPLHF.

This clonotype was recorded many times. The chain couples TRBV12-3 or TRBV12-4 to TRBJ2-7, with D hard to call. V was trimmed by 5 bases and J by 2 bases, leaving 7 bases between them. This CDR3 contains 12 residues. The CDR3: CASSPSTYEQYF. The CDR3 DNA is TGTGCCAGCAGTCCCTCAACCTACGAGCAGTACTTC.

This clonotype appeared many times. V is TRBV15 and J is TRBJ2-2, with D unclear. The germline CDR1 and CDR2 sequences are LNHNV and YYDKDF (reference sequence). CDR3 length equals 14 residues. V was cut by 3 bases and J by 3 bases, with 8 bases left in between. CDR3: CATSSRTYTGELFF. The CDR3 bases are TGTGCCACCAGCAGTCGGACCTACACCGGGGAGCTGTTTTTT. Drawing the rest from reference TRBV15 and TRBJ2-2, the complete variable domain is DAMVIQNPRYQVTQFGKPVTLSCSQTLNHNVMYWYQQKSSQAPKLLFHYYDKDFNNEADTPDNFQSRRPNTSFCFLDIRSPGLGDTAMYLCATSSRTYTGELFFGEGSRLTVL.

Ten or more counts support this clonotype. The V call is TRBV5-1, the J call TRBJ1-4; 10 bases align to TRBD1. This CDR3 comprises 20 residues. CDR1 SGHRS and CDR2 YFSETQ come from the germline V gene. Trimming at V came to 0 bases and at J to 8 bases, leaving 19 bases not matched to a gene. This CDR3 is CASSLEGTHLDRGQREKLFF. In DNA form, the CDR3 reads TGCGCCAGCAGCTTGGAGGGCACCCACCTAGACAGGGGGCAACGGGAAAAACTGTTTTTT.

This clonotype has a count of ten or more. This chain links TRBV6-6 with TRBJ2-7; D is unclear. CDR1 MNHNY and CDR2 SVGAGI come from the germline V gene (reference sequence). The CDR3 sequence is 16 residues long. With 4 bases removed from V and 1 base from J, the gap between germline ends came to 17 bases. The CDR3 loop is CASSWTPRSPSYEQYF. The CDR3 DNA follows: TGTGCCAGCAGTTGGACCCCCCGTAGCCCTTCCTACGAGCAGTACTTC.

In its sample, this clonotype was seen a few times. The CDR3 here is CASRAPTPMNTEAFF. The CDR3 DNA reads as TGTGCCAGCAGGGCCCCCACACCCATGAACACTGAAGCTTTCTTT. The rearrangement uses TRBV27 and TRBJ1-1; no definite D call. The germline CDR1 and CDR2 sequences are MNHEY and SMNVEV (reference sequence). V was pared by 6 bases and J by 0 bases, with 14 bases between. The CDR3 runs to 15 residues.

This clonotype was seen repeatedly, ten times or more. Germline is not matched at one junction end, which may reflect a read error. This sequence joins TRBV5-1 and TRBJ2-1, with D perhaps TRBD1 (5 bases). The CDR3 length is 11 residues. Germline V gives CDR1 SGHRS, CDR2 YFSETQ. The CDR3 loop reads CASSAATESYF. The CDR3 nucleotides read TGCGCCAGCAGCGCGGCGACAGAAAGTTACTTC.

This clonotype was observed many times. This chain joins TRBV20-1 and TRBJ1-1, with a tentative D call TRBD1 (6 bases). V lost 5 bases to trimming and J lost 11 bases, with 33 bases between them. Germline loops: CDR1 DFQATT, CDR2 SNEGSKA (reference sequence). The CDR3 covers 17 residues. The CDR3: CSAGGGVFAGEISRAFF. The CDR3 coding sequence is TGCAGTGCTGGAGGGGGAGTATTCGCAGGGGAGATAAGTCGGGCTTTCTTT.

This chain connects TRBV29-1 to TRBJ2-7; 10 bases agree with TRBD1. J was trimmed by 7 bases and V by 0 bases; bases with no gene match: 3. Per the germline V gene, CDR1 is SQVTM and CDR2 is ANQGSEA. This CDR3 comprises 13 residues. The CDR3: CSVEDGQGVEQYF. The CDR3 DNA reads as TGCAGCGTTGAAGATGGACAGGGGGTTGAGCAGTACTTC.

A few counts support this clonotype. This sequence may be a read error, since a much larger clone differs from it by one base. The rearrangement uses TRBV6-6 and TRBJ1-3, with D possibly being TRBD1 (5 bases). Trimming took 2 bases from V and 10 from J, leaving 15 bases between them. Germline-derived CDR1 and CDR2 are MNHNY and SVGAGI (reference sequence). The CDR3 spans 14 residues. CDR3 coding DNA: TGTGCCAGCAGTTACGGCGTCGGGGCCAAAACCATATATTTT. This codes for CASSYGVGAKTIYF.

This clonotype was counted many times. The genes are TRBV11-2 and TRBJ2-1; 12 nucleotides line up with TRBD2. CDR3 size: 14 residues. Trimming took 8 bases from V and 6 from J; bases not matched to a gene: 5. Germline CDR1 and CDR2: SGHAT and FQNNGV. For the CDR3, the DNA is TGTGCCAGCCGCCTAGCGGGGGGGTTCAATGAGCAGTTCTTC. This encodes CASRLAGGFNEQFF.

This clonotype was recorded many times. This chain links TRBV11-2 with TRBJ2-7; 10 positions agree with TRBD1. The CDR3 loop spans 15 amino acids. CDR1 and CDR2 (germline): SGHAT, FQNNGV. V dropped 3 bases and J dropped 4; count of bases not matched to a gene: 6. CDR3 loop: CASSFGTGEYYEQYF. The CDR3, as DNA: TGTGCCAGCAGCTTCGGGACAGGGGAATATTACGAGCAGTACTTC.

This clonotype has a handful of counts. The chain joins TRBV10-3 to TRBJ2-3; D is perhaps TRBD1 (6 bases). Germline CDR1 and CDR2: ENHRY and SYGVKD. CDR3 length: 11 residues. Trimming removed 6 bases from V and 6 bases from J, with 7 bases in between. The CDR3 sequence is CAIRTGDTQYF. The DNA for the CDR3 is TGTGCCATCAGAACAGGGGATACGCAGTATTTT.

This clonotype was found many times. J is TRBJ2-7 and V is TRBV20-1; 10 bases line up with TRBD2. The CDR3 consists of 15 residues. V lost 2 bases and J lost 5; bases outside the gene matches: 9. Germline CDR1 and CDR2: DFQATT and SNEGSKA (reference sequence). The CDR3 reads CSARHPAGGPDEQYF. The CDR3 DNA reads as TGCAGTGCTAGACACCCAGCGGGGGGGCCAGACGAGCAGTACTTC.

This clonotype was seen at least ten times. V is TRBV7-2 and J is TRBJ1-1; D is possibly TRBD1 (5 bases). Looked up from germline, CDR1 is SGHTA and CDR2 is FQGNSA. The CDR3 has 13 amino acids. Deletions cut 5 bases from V and 11 bases from J, with 18 bases between. The CDR3 region is CASSLRRGRDAFF. As DNA, the CDR3 is TGTGCCAGCAGCCTAAGGAGGGGTAGAGATGCTTTCTTT. Variable domain in full (rest from reference TRBV7-2 and TRBJ1-1): GAGVSQSPSNKVTEKGKDVELRCDPISGHTALYWYRQSLGQGLEFLIYFQGNSAPDKSGLPSDRFSAERTGGSVSTLTIQRTQQEDSAVYLCASSLRRGRDAFFGQGTRLTVV.

Ten or more counts support this clonotype. The chain carries TRBV9 and TRBJ1-6; no clear D. The length of the CDR3 is 14 residues. V shed 0 bases and J shed 7 bases, with 8 bases lying between them. Germline V gene sequence: CDR1 SGDLS, CDR2 YYNGEE. The CDR3 nucleotides read TGTGCCAGCAGCGTAGGTGGATCCAATTCACCCCTCCACTTT. Translation gives CASSVGGSNSPLHF.

This clonotype came up many times. The chain combines TRBV5-1 with TRBJ1-1; possibly TRBD1 for D (5 bases). The V gene's germline CDR1 is SGHRS and CDR2 YFSETQ. The CDR3 spans 15 residues. Trimming took off 4 bases at V and 1 base at J, with 14 bases between the two ends. This CDR3 reads CASSKQDSPNTEAFF. DNA of the CDR3: TGCGCCAGCAGCAAGCAAGACAGCCCGAACACTGAAGCTTTCTTT.

There are many counts of this clonotype. J is TRBJ1-4 and V is TRBV7-8; D is undetermined. This CDR3 region has 13 residues. Germline loops: CDR1 SGHVS, CDR2 FQNEAQ. Between the trimmed V and J ends, which lost 5 bases and 3 bases, there was a span of 7 bases. As DNA, the CDR3 is TGTGCCAGCAGCGATGGGTCTAATGAAAAACTGTTTTTT. As protein: CASSDGSNEKLFF.

This clonotype occurred many times. This chain links TRBV5-6 with TRBJ1-2; D gene uncertain. V was cut by 5 bases and J by 9 bases, with 17 bases left in between. The germline V gene encodes CDR1 SGHDT and CDR2 YYEEEE. The length of the CDR3 is 13 residues. CDR3 nucleotide sequence: TGTGCCAGCAGTCTGGAAAAGGCACTGAGCTACACCTTC. Translating gives CASSLEKALSYTF. The full variable domain, rest sourced from reference TRBV5-6 and TRBJ1-2, is DAGVTQSPTHLIKTRGQQVTLRCSPKSGHDTVSWYQQALGQGPQFIFQYYEEEERQRGNFPDRFSGHQFPNYSSELNVNALLLGDSALYLCASSLEKALSYTFGSGTRLTVV.

This clonotype was observed many times. The genes are TRBV5-1 and TRBJ2-2; D is perhaps TRBD2 (6 bases). The V end lost 4 bases, the J end lost 2 bases, and 15 bases lay between the germline ends. The CDR3 is made up of 16 amino acids. The germline CDR1 and CDR2 sequences are SGHRS and YFSETQ. The CDR3: CASSPHGGTNTGELFF. The DNA of the CDR3 is TGCGCCAGCAGCCCCCACGGGGGTACCAACACCGGGGAGCTGTTTTTT.

This clonotype was seen many times. In DNA form, the CDR3 reads TGCAGTGCTAGAGCCCGGGGAGGGATTTGGGACCATGGCTACACCTTC. Its translation is CSARARGGIWDHGYTF. The chain has TRBV20-1 and TRBJ1-2; tentative D call: TRBD1 (5 bases). V shed 1 base and J shed 6 bases, with 21 bases lying between them. The CDR3 totals 16 residues. Germline CDR1 is DFQATT and CDR2 is SNEGSKA (reference sequence).

The table lists this clonotype with many counts. This chain links TRBV9 with TRBJ2-3; 10 nucleotides align to TRBD2. The germline CDR1 and CDR2 sequences are SGDLS and YYNGEE. With 4 bases clipped from V and 4 bases from J, the junction kept 3 bases outside the gene matches. This CDR3 is built from 14 residues. CDR3 residues: CASSITSGADTQYF. The DNA of the CDR3 is TGTGCCAGCAGCATCACTAGCGGGGCAGATACGCAGTATTTT.